Sequencing of this TCR beta chain was carried out in a study of cytomegalovirus exposure and HLA in healthy donors. Germline lookup yields CDR1 MGHDK and CDR2 SYGVNS. V was cut by 5 bases and J by 7 bases, with 12 bases left in between. The CDR3 loop spans 12 amino acids. Only a few counts were recorded for this clone. The antigen is undetermined. Researchers ran the PCR with 60 Vbeta and 13 Jbeta primers. Sequenced by immunoSEQ multiplex PCR; TCRdb stores in-frame clones only, minus some. The sample holds about 240,000 clones, about four fifths seen once. Overall study results and limits: The study listed approximately 160 cytomegalovirus-associated TCR beta chains.

J is TRBJ2-7 and V is TRBV25-1; maybe TRBD1 (6 bases). Sequencing used PBMCs. The receptor was isolated from a woman aged 35 to 49 in good health and CMV-seropositive. The chain's CDR3 is CASSRDIREQYF. CDR3 nucleotides: TGTGCCAGCAGTCGGGACATCAGGGAGCAGTACTTC.